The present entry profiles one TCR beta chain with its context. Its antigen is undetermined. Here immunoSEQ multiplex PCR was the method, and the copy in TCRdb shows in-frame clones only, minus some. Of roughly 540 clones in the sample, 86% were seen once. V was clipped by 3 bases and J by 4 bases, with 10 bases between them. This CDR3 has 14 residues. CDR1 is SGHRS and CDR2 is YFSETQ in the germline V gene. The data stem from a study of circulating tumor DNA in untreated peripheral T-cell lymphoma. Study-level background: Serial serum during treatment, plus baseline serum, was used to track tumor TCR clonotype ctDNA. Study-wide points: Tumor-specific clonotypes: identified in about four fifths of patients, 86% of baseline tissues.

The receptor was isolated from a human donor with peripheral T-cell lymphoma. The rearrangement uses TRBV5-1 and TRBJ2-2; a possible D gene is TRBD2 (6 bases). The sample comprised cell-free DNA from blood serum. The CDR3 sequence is CASSSGVSTGELFF. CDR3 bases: TGCGCCAGCAGCTCGGGAGTAAGCACCGGGGAGCTGTTTTTT.